This T cell receptor beta chain was recovered during a study of blood T cell repertoires in COVID-19. Germline CDR1 reads LNHDA; CDR2 reads SQIVND (reference sequence). CDR3 size: 14 residues. Trimming shortened V by 2 bases and J by 5 bases, and 10 bases separated the two germline ends. TCRdb's copy holds only in-frame clones and misses some; the assay was immunoSEQ multiplex PCR. The table has 300,000 to 350,000 clones, more than 85% seen once; the top ten hold about 0.93%. Sequencing used PBMCs or T cells enriched from blood (not recorded which). The gene calls are TRBV19 and TRBJ1-5; D not certain. The sequence derives from a woman aged 30 to 39 who had recovered from COVID-19. The CDR3 bases are TGTGCCAGTAGTATACTGGAGCGCGATCAGCCCCAGCATTTT. It yields the protein CASSILERDQPQHF.